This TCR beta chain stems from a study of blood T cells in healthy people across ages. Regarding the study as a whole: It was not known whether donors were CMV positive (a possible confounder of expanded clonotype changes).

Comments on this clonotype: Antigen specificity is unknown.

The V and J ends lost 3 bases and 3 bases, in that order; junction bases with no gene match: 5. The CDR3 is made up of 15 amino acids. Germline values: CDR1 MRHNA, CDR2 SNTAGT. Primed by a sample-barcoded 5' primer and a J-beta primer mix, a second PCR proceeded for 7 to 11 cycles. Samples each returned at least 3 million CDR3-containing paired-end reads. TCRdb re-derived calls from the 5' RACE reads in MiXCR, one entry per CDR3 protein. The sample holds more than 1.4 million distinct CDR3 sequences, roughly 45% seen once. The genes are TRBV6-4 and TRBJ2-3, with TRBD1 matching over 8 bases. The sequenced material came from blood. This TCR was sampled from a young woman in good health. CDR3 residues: CASSDQGARTDTQYF. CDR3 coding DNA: TGTGCCAGCAGTGATCAGGGGGCTCGGACAGATACGCAGTATTTT.